The 2 T cell receptor beta chains given below trace back to one sample, sequenced in a study of cytomegalovirus exposure and HLA in healthy donors. It was with 60 Vbeta and 13 Jbeta primers that the PCR ran. Sequencing was performed with immunoSEQ multiplex PCR; in TCRdb, only in-frame clones are kept and a portion is missing. The sample shows approximately 80,000 clones, roughly 63% of them seen only once. Material: PBMCs. The receptors shown here come from a middle-aged woman in good health and CMV-seropositive.

The V and J genes are TRBV19 and TRBJ1-1, with 7 bases aligning to TRBD1. With V trimmed by 6 bases and J by 7 bases, 5 bases remained unmatched. The CDR3 is 12 residues long. Germline CDR1 reads LNHDA; CDR2 reads SQIVND (reference sequence). The CDR3 DNA sequence: TGTGCCAGTAGCTGGGGACAGATTGAAGCTTTCTTT. It specifies CASSWGQIEAFF.

This chain links TRBV4-2 with TRBJ2-7, with TRBD1 as a possible D gene (6 bases). Germline lookup yields CDR1 LGHNA and CDR2 YNFKEQ. Trimming removed 1 base from V and 4 bases from J, with 17 bases in between. CDR3 length equals 16 residues. This CDR3 is CASSQAPGETVYEQYF. As DNA, the CDR3 is TGTGCCAGCAGCCAAGCCCCAGGGGAGACGGTGTACGAGCAGTACTTC.